Below, 9 T cell receptor beta chains from the same sample are listed, as sequenced in a study of shared clonotypes between healthy human individuals. The protocol was immunoSEQ multiplex PCR, while the TCRdb copy is restricted to in-frame clones and leaves out a portion. The table includes about 600,000 clones, roughly 79% detected once. Sequencing was performed on PBMCs. Receptor source: a woman aged 40 to 50 in good health. Some clones in this sample may be carry-over from other donors' samples.

The chain combines TRBV28 with TRBJ1-2; D may be TRBD1 (5 bases). Germline V CDR1 and CDR2: MDHEN, SYDVKM. V lost 4 bases and J 8 bases, leaving 20 bases between the germline ends. This CDR3 has 15 residues. CDR3 nucleotides: TGTGCCAGCAGTTGGGGATCCGGGACTCCTTTAGGCTACACCTTC. Its protein is CASSWGSGTPLGYTF.

This chain links TRBV7-7 with TRBJ2-1; D remains unclear. Germline values: CDR1 SSHAT, CDR2 FNYEAQ (reference sequence). Trimming cost V 1 base and J 8 bases, with 9 bases left between them. This CDR3 is 13 amino acids long. Here the CDR3 reads CASSLDWSDEQFF. CDR3 in DNA: TGTGCCAGCAGCTTAGATTGGAGCGATGAGCAGTTCTTC.

This clone was counted a single time. The rearrangement links TRBV28 to TRBJ2-7, with 10 bases lining up with TRBD2. V gave up 6 bases and J gave up 1 base; unmatched junction bases: 6. The CDR3 extends over 15 amino acids. Looked up from germline, CDR1 is MDHEN and CDR2 is SYDVKM. CDR3 sequence: CASRRSSGSSYEQYF. The CDR3 DNA follows: TGTGCCAGCAGGCGATCTAGCGGGAGTTCCTACGAGCAGTACTTC.

The chain carries TRBV5-6 and TRBJ1-2, with D unclear. With 0 bases removed from V and 0 bases from J, the gap between germline ends came to 12 bases. The CDR3 length is 16 residues. CDR1 is SGHDT, CDR2 YYEEEE, per germline. CDR3 region: CASSLAWGNSNYGYTF. DNA of the CDR3: TGTGCCAGCAGCTTGGCCTGGGGAAATTCTAACTATGGCTACACCTTC.

Comments on this clone: A single base separates this from a much larger clone, so it may be a read error. This rearrangement joins TRBV28 to TRBJ2-7; D might be TRBD1 (5 bases). Trimming cost V 6 bases and J 4 bases, with 10 bases left between them. The CDR3 runs 12 residues. Germline CDR1 and CDR2: MDHEN and SYDVKM. The CDR3 reads CASSPTEYEQYF. CDR3 nucleotide sequence: TGTGCCAGCAGCCCGACAGAATACGAGCAGTACTTC.

This clone was observed a handful of times. It may be a read error: a sequence one base away is much more abundant. The rearrangement joins TRBV6-6 to TRBJ2-5, with TRBD2 as a possible D gene (5 bases). The CDR3 contains 15 residues. In germline, CDR1 is MNHNY, CDR2 SVGAGI (reference sequence). CDR3 sequence reads: CASSSEGLYHETQYF. The CDR3 nucleotides read TGTGCCAGCAGTTCCGAGGGTCTGTACCACGAGACCCAGTACTTC.

This clone was seen a handful of times. The chain recombines TRBV10-3 with TRBJ2-1, with D unclear. CDR1 ENHRY and CDR2 SYGVKD come from the germline V gene. V lost 0 bases to trimming and J lost 1 base, with 7 bases between them. The CDR3 length is 15 residues. As DNA, the CDR3 is TGTGCCATCAGTGAGTCGACGGTTTCCTACAATGAGCAGTTCTTC. It specifies CAISESTVSYNEQFF.

The rearrangement uses TRBV10-3 and TRBJ2-5, with unresolved D. Germline V CDR1 and CDR2: ENHRY, SYGVKD. The CDR3 has 12 residues. V was clipped by 6 bases and J by 4 bases, with 9 bases between them. CDR3 loop: CAIRGSPETQYF. DNA of the CDR3: TGTGCCATCAGAGGATCCCCAGAGACCCAGTACTTC.

The chain uses TRBV10-3 and TRBJ2-3; D gene uncertain. Germline V gives CDR1 ENHRY, CDR2 SYGVKD. The CDR3 runs 14 residues. The ends were cut back, 4 bases at V and 0 bases at J, with 8 bases in the middle. The CDR3 here is CAISGYSSTDTQYF. The CDR3 DNA reads as TGTGCCATCAGTGGATATTCTAGCACAGATACGCAGTATTTT.